The T cell receptor (beta chain) under discussion was sequenced for a study of cytomegalovirus exposure and HLA in healthy donors. Study-wide points: There were some V segments, including TRBV6-2 and TRBV6-3, excluded as indistinguishable. Among CMV-associated TCR beta chains, most appeared HLA-restricted in a later analysis.

Concerning this clone itself: Its antigen is still unknown.

The ends were cut back, 5 bases at V and 11 bases at J, with 15 bases in the middle. The CDR3 totals 12 residues. Germline values: CDR1 SGHNT, CDR2 YENEEA. The PCR had 60 Vbeta and 13 Jbeta primers. The method was immunoSEQ multiplex PCR; TCRdb's version includes in-frame clones alone and lacks a portion of them. The table lists about 150,000 clones, about 75% of them singletons. The sequenced material came from PBMCs. This receptor was identified in a woman between 40 and 50 years old in good health and CMV-seronegative. The V call is TRBV11-3, the J call TRBJ1-1; TRBD1 is a possible D gene (5 bases). DNA for the CDR3: TGTGCCAGCAGCCCCACAAGGGGTATTGCTTTCTTT. As protein: CASSPTRGIAFF.